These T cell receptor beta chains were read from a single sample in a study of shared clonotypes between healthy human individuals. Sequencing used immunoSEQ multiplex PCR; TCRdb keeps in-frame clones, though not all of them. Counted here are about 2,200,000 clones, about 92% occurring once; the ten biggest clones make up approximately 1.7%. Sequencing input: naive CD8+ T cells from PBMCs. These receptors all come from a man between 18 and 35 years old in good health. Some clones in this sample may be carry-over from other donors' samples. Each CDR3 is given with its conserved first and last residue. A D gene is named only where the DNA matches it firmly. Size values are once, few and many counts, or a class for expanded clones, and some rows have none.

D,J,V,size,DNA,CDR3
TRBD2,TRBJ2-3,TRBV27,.,TGTGCCAGCAGTTTACTGAGCACTAGCGGCACAGATACGCAGTATTTT,CASSLLSTSGTDTQYF
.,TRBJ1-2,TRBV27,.,TGTGCCAGCAGTTACGAGAACTCCTATGGCTACACCTTC,CASSYENSYGYTF
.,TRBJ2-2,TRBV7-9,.,TGTGCCAGCAGCTTTCGACGGGATAACACCGGGGAGCTGTTTTTT,CASSFRRDNTGELFF
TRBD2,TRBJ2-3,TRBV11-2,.,TGTGCCAGCAGCTTAGCGCGGACTAGCGGGAGCCCTGAAAGGTTT,CASSLARTSGSPERF
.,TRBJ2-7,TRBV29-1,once,TGCAGCGTTGTGGTGCCCTACGAGCAGTACTTC,CSVVVPYEQYF
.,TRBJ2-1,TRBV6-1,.,TGTGCCAGCAGTGTGGTTTCAGGCTCCTACAATGAGCAGTTCTTC,CASSVVSGSYNEQFF
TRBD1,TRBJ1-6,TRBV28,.,TGTGCCAGCAGCCAACCGCGTTTGACAGGGCCGAATTCACCCCTCCACTTT,CASSQPRLTGPNSPLHF
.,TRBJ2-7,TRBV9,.,TGTGCCAGCAGCAGGGGCGCCGACTCCTACGAGCAGTACTTC,CASSRGADSYEQYF
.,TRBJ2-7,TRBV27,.,TGTGCCAGCAGTCCGGGGGCGGGAGCCCGCGGCGAGCAGTACTTC,CASSPGAGARGEQYF
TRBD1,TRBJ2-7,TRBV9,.,TGTGCCAGCAGCGTCACCGGGACAGAAACCTACGAGCAGTACTTC,CASSVTGTETYEQYF
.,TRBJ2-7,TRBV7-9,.,TGTGCCAGCAGCTCTAGGACTTCACAACCCTCGAGCTACGAGCAGTACTTC,CASSSRTSQPSSYEQYF
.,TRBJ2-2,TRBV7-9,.,TGTGCCAGCAGCTTAGGAGGTGGAAACACCGGGGAGCTGTTTTTT,CASSLGGGNTGELFF
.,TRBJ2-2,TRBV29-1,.,TGCAGCGCCGAGGGGACACCGATGACCGGGGAGCTGTTTTTT,CSAEGTPMTGELFF
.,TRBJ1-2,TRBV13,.,TGTGCCAGCAGCTTACCGCCAGGTACTAACTATGGCTACACCTTC,CASSLPPGTNYGYTF
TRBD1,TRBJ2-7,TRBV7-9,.,TGTGCCAGCAGCGCACCCTTTGCGGACAGGGGGCACTACGAGCAGTACTTC,CASSAPFADRGHYEQYF
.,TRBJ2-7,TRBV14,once,TGTGCCAGCAGCCAAGAACGGGGCTACTACGAGCAGTACTTC,CASSQERGYYEQYF
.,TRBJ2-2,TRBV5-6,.,TGTGCCAGCAGCCCGACCGACAGTTCGAACACCGGGGAGCTGTTTTTT,CASSPTDSSNTGELFF
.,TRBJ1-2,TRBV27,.,TGTGCCAGCAGCCCGGGGCGCAGAAGCTATGGCTACACCTTC,CASSPGRRSYGYTF
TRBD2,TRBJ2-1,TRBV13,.,TGTGCCAGCAGGGAGGGACTAGCGGGATTCAGGGACAATGAGCAGTTCTTC,CASREGLAGFRDNEQFF
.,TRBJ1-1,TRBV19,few,TGTGCCAGTAGTATCCTAACAGGGAACACTGAAGCTTTCTTT,CASSILTGNTEAFF
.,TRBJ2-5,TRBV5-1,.,TGCGCCAGCAGCTTGGTTGGGGTGCAAGAGACCCAGTACTTC,CASSLVGVQETQYF
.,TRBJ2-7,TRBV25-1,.,TGTGCCAGCAGTGCATACGAGCAGTACTTC,CASSAYEQYF
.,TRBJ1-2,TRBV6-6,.,TGTGCCACTCCAAACCCTGACAACACAGCCAGCTATGGCTACACCTTC,CATPNPDNTASYGYTF
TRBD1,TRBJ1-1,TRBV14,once,TGTGCCAGCAGCCAGGCTCCAGGACAGGGATACACTGAAGCTTTCTTT,CASSQAPGQGYTEAFF
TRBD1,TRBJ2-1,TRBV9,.,TGTGCCAGCAGCCTCGACAGGGTCATGCGTGAGCAGTTCTTC,CASSLDRVMREQFF
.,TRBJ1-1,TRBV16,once,TGTGCCAGCAGCCAATCGAGAGGCCAGAACACTGAAGCTTTCTTT,CASSQSRGQNTEAFF
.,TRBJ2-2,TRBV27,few,TGTGCCAGCAGTTTAGATGGGTTTTCTATCACCGGGGAGCTGTTTTTT,CASSLDGFSITGELFF
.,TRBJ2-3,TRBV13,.,TGTGCCAGCAGCTTAGATGGGGGGCTGAGGGATACGCAGTATTTT,CASSLDGGLRDTQYF
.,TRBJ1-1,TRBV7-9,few,TGTGCCAGCAGCGGCCGACAGTTGAACACTGAAGCTTTCTTT,CASSGRQLNTEAFF
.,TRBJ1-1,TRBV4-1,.,TGCGCCAGCAGCGCGGTTTCAGGGGCCGGGGACACTGAAGCTTTCTTT,CASSAVSGAGDTEAFF
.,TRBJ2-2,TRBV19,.,TGTGCCAGTAGCCGGTCGGGGCCCGGGGAGCTGTTTTTT,CASSRSGPGELFF
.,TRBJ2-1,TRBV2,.,TGTGCCAGCAGTTTTACCGGGACCGAACCAAGTTTCTCCTACAATGAGCAGTTCTTC,CASSFTGTEPSFSYNEQFF
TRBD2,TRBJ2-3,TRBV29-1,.,TGCAGCGTTGTTGGACTAGCGGGAGTGCAAGCAGATACGCAGTATTTT,CSVVGLAGVQADTQYF
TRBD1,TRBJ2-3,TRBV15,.,TGTGCCACCAATCCGGACAGGGTGATCGCAGATACGCAGTATTTT,CATNPDRVIADTQYF
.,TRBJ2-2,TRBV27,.,TGTGCCAGCAGTTTCGGCAGGGCCGGGGAGCTGTTTTTT,CASSFGRAGELFF
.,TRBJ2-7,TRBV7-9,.,TGTGCCAGCAGCTCAGCGGGCCGGAGCTCCTACGAGCAGTACTTC,CASSSAGRSSYEQYF
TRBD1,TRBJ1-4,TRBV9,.,TGTGCCAGCAGCGTAGATGGCAGGGGGCATGAAAAACTGTTTTTT,CASSVDGRGHEKLFF
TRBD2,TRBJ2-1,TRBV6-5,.,TGTGCCAGCAAAACGGGGGGTGAGCAGTTCTTC,CASKTGGEQFF
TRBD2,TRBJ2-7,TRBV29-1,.,TGCAGCGTTGAAATAGCGGGAGCACCTCGCAACGAGCAGTACTTC,CSVEIAGAPRNEQYF
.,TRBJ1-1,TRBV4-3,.,TGCGCCAGCAGCCAAGACGGGGTTTGGGTGAACACTGAAGCTTTCTTT,CASSQDGVWVNTEAFF
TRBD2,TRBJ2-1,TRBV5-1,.,TGCGCCAGCAGCTTGGACCGACTAGCGGCATCGTTACAGGGTGAGCAGTTCTTC,CASSLDRLAASLQGEQFF
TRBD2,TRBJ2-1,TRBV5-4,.,TGTGCCAGCAGCACTAGCGGGAGAGGGGGGGCCTACAATGAGCAGTTCTTC,CASSTSGRGGAYNEQFF
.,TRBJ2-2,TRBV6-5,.,TGTGCCAGCAGTTACAAAAACACCGGGGAGCTGTTTTTT,CASSYKNTGELFF
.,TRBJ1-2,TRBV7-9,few,TGTGCCAGCAGCTTAGATAACTATGGCTACACCTTC,CASSLDNYGYTF
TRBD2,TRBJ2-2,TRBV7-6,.,TGTGCCAGCAGCTTAGTAATGGCGGGAGGAGTCACCGGGGAGCTGTTTTTT,CASSLVMAGGVTGELFF
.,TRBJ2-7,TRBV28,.,TGTGCCAGCAGCCCCACAGCCCGGGACACTTCCTACGAGCAGTACTTC,CASSPTARDTSYEQYF
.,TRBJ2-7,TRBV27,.,TGTGCCAGCAGTTTGGAAGGTGCCAGGACCGAGCAGTACTTC,CASSLEGARTEQYF
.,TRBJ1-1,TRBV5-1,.,TGCGCCAGCAGCTTGAGCCGGGACGGTGAAGCTTTCTTT,CASSLSRDGEAFF
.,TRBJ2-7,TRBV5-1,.,TGCGCCAGCAGCTTGTTCCCTCCCAATGGCGAGCAGTACTTC,CASSLFPPNGEQYF
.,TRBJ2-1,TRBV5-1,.,TGCGCCAGCAGCTTGATTAGCTTAATCGATGAGCAGTTCTTC,CASSLISLIDEQFF
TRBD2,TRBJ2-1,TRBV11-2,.,TGTGCCAGCAGCCTGGGACTAGCGGGGGAATTCAATGAGCAGTTCTTC,CASSLGLAGEFNEQFF
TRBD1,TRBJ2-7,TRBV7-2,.,TGTGCCAGCAGCTTAGAAGGGACAGCCTACGAGCAGTACTTC,CASSLEGTAYEQYF
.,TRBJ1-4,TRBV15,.,TGTGCCACCAGCAGAGATCCCAGCTTTAATGAAAAACTGTTTTTT,CATSRDPSFNEKLFF
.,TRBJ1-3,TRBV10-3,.,TGTGCCATCACCAGCTCTGGAAACACCATATATTTT,CAITSSGNTIYF
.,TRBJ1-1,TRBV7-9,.,TGTGCCAGCAGTTTAACCGGGGTAGGTGAAGCTTTCTTT,CASSLTGVGEAFF
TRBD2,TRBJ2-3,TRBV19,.,TGTGCCAGTAGTATTTTGGCTAGCGGGAGAGATACGCAGTATTTT,CASSILASGRDTQYF
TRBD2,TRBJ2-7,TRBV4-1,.,TGCGCCAGCAGCCCTCTACGCGGGAGCCTCTTTTACGAGCAGTACTTC,CASSPLRGSLFYEQYF
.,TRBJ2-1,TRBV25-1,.,TGTGCCAGCAGTGAAAGAGTAGATGAGCAGTTCTTC,CASSERVDEQFF
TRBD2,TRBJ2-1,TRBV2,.,TGTGCCAGCAGTGAAGGACTAGCGGGAACCTACAATGAGCAGTTCTTC,CASSEGLAGTYNEQFF